This entry features one T cell receptor (beta chain) sequence. Its antigen is unidentified. Assays examined 75,000 to 100,000 TCR templates per sample. Method: immunoSEQ multiplex PCR; TCRdb's copy keeps in-frame clones and lacks some. Of 75,000 to 100,000 clones in the sample, 90% to 95% were seen once. The sample originates from a study of siplizumab effects on memory and regulatory T cells. Whole-study results and caveats: Mappable CD4+ clones that were alloreactive averaged roughly 69% Treg-derived with siplizumab versus around 27% in controls. A minor fraction of alloreactive clones, and no more, mapped to unstimulated subsets. Siplizumab significantly reduced alloreactive sequences traceable to unstimulated CD4+ memory cells.

Sequenced: non-Treg CD4+ T cells sorted from blood. This TCR derives from a human donor in good health.

In DNA, the CDR3 is TGTGCCAGCTCAAGACTAGCGAATGATGAGCAGTTCTTC. It yields the protein CASSRLANDEQFF. The chain links TRBV18 to TRBJ2-1, with 8 bases that match TRBD2. Germline CDR1 is KGHSH and CDR2 is LQKENI. Trimming at V came to 5 bases and at J to 8 bases, leaving 5 bases not matched to a gene. CDR3 size: 13 residues.